This entry features one T cell receptor beta chain sequence. Its cognate antigen is unknown. V was pared by 6 bases and J by 1 base, with 17 bases between. From germline, CDR1 is MDHEN and CDR2 SYDVKM. CDR3 length equals 16 residues. The PCR was carried out with 60 Vbeta primers and 13 Jbeta primers. Here immunoSEQ multiplex PCR was the method, and the copy in TCRdb shows in-frame clones only, minus some. The sample has approximately 100,000 clones; about 79% are singletons. The data were obtained in a study of cytomegalovirus exposure and HLA in healthy donors. Study-wide results and caveats: Reported results showed that the classifier diagnosed cytomegalovirus status with high specificity and sensitivity. TCR beta V- and J-gene trimming was later associated with a missense DCLRE1C variant.

This receptor was taken from a female donor in good health and CMV-seropositive. The specimen sequenced was PBMCs. This chain connects TRBV28 to TRBJ2-3, with D tentatively TRBD2 (6 bases). DNA of the CDR3: TGTGCCAGCAGCCTTAGCGGACCCAGAGGCACAGATACGCAGTATTTT. This encodes CASSLSGPRGTDTQYF.